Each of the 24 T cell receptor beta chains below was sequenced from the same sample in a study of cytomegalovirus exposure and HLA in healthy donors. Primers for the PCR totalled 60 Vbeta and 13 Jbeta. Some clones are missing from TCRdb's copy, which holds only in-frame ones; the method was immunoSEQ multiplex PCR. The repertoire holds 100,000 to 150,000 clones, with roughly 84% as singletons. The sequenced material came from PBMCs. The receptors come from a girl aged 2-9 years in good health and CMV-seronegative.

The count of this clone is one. The CDR3 region has the DNA TGTGCCAGTAGTAGTTTTATCAGGCATGAGCAGTTCTTC. Its translation: CASSSFIRHEQFF. V and J are TRBV19 and TRBJ2-1, with no clear D. The V end lost 4 bases, the J end lost 8 bases, and 12 bases lay between the germline ends. Germline CDR1 LNHDA, CDR2 SQIVND (reference sequence). This CDR3 is built from 13 residues.

CDR3 loop: CASSLGTGEKLFF. The CDR3 bases are TGTGCCAGCAGCTTGGGGACAGGCGAAAAACTGTTTTTT. The J gene is TRBJ1-4, the V gene TRBV7-8, with TRBD1 matching over 8 bases. J lost 8 bases, V lost 3 bases, and 2 bases had no gene match. This CDR3 contains 13 residues. Germline assignment: CDR1 SGHVS and CDR2 FQNEAQ.

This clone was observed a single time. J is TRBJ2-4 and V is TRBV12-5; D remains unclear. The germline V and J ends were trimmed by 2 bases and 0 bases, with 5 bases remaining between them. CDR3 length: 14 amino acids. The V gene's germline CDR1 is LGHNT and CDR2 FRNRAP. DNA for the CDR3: TGTGCTAGTGGTTTGAAACTAGCCAAAAACATTCAGTACTTC. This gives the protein CASGLKLAKNIQYF.

The CDR3 sequence: CASSLDQGYYGYTF. The CDR3 region has the DNA TGCGCCAGCAGCTTGGACCAGGGGTACTATGGCTACACCTTC. The chain combines TRBV5-1 with TRBJ1-2; the D gene is possibly TRBD1 (6 bases). Germline V CDR1 and CDR2: SGHRS, YFSETQ. V was trimmed by 0 bases and J by 3 bases, leaving 9 bases between them. This CDR3 spans 14 amino acids.

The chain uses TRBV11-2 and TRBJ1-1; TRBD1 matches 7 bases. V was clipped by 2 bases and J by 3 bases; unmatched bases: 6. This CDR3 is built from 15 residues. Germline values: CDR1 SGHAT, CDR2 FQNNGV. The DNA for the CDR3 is TGTGCCAGCAGCTTACATGACAGGGTCCACACTGAAGCTTTCTTT. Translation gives CASSLHDRVHTEAFF.

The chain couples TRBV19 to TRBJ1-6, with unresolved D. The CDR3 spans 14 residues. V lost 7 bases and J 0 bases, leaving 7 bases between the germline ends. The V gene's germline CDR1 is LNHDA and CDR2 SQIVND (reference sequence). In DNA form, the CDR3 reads TGTGCCAGTACTGCTAGCTCCTATAATTCACCCCTCCACTTT. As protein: CASTASSYNSPLHF.

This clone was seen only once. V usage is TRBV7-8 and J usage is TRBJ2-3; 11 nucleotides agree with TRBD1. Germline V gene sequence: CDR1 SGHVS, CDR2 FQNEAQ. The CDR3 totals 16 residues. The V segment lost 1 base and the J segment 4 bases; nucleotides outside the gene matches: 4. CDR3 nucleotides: TGTGCCAGCAGCTTAGGACCGGGACAGGGGGCAGATACGCAGTATTTT. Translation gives CASSLGPGQGADTQYF.

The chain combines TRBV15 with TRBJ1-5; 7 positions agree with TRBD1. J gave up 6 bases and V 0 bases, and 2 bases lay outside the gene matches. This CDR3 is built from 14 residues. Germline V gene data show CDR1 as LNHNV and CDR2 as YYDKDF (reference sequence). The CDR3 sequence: CATSRDSGGQPQHF. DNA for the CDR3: TGTGCCACCAGCAGAGATTCAGGGGGTCAGCCCCAGCATTTT. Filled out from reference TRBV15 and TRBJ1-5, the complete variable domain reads DAMVIQNPRYQVTQFGKPVTLSCSQTLNHNVMYWYQQKSSQAPKLLFHYYDKDFNNEADTPDNFQSRRPNTSFCFLDIRSPGLGDTAMYLCATSRDSGGQPQHFGDGTRLSIL.

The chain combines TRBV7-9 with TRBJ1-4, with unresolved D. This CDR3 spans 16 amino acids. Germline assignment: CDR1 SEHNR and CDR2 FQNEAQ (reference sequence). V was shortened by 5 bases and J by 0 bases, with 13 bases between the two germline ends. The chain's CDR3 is CASSLSEIATNEKLFF. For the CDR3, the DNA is TGTGCCAGCAGCCTATCCGAAATTGCAACTAATGAAAAACTGTTTTTT.

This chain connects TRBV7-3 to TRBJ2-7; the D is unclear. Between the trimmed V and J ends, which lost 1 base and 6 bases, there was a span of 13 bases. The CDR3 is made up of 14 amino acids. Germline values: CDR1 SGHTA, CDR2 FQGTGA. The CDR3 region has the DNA TGTGCCAGCAGCTTAAGTCACGCGCTATCCGAGCAGTACTTC. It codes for CASSLSHALSEQYF.

CDR3 residues: CASSEYETGVNQETQYF. DNA for the CDR3: TGTGCCAGCAGTGAATATGAGACAGGCGTAAACCAAGAGACCCAGTACTTC. The chain carries TRBV25-1 and TRBJ2-5, with D tentatively TRBD1 (6 bases). Germline V gives CDR1 MGHDK, CDR2 SYGVNS. Trimming stripped 0 bases from V and 0 bases from J, with 14 bases between. The CDR3 consists of 17 residues. Combining the CDR3 with reference TRBV25-1 and TRBJ2-5 gives the whole variable domain EADIYQTPRYLVIGTGKKITLECSQTMGHDKMYWYQQDPGMELHLIHYSYGVNSTEKGDLSSESTVSRIRTEHFPLTLESARPSHTSQYLCASSEYETGVNQETQYFGPGTRLLVL.

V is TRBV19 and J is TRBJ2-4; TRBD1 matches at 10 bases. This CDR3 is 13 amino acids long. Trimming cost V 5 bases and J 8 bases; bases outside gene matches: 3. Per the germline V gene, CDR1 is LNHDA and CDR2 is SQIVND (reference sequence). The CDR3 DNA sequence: TGTGCCAGTAGTGCCGGGACAGGGGACATTCAGTACTTC. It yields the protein CASSAGTGDIQYF.

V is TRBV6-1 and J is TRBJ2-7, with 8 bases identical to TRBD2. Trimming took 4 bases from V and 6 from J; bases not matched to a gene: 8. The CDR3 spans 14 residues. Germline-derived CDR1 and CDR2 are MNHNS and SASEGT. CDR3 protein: CASSVGPRGGEQYF. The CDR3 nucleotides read TGTGCCAGCAGTGTTGGGCCCCGGGGGGGCGAGCAGTACTTC.

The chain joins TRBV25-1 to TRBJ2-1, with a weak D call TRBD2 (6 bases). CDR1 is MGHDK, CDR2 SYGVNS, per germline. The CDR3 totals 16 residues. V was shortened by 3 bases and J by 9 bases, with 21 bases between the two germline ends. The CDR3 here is CASSDYGLAQSGEQFF. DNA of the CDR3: TGTGCCAGCAGTGATTATGGCCTAGCGCAGTCCGGTGAGCAGTTCTTC. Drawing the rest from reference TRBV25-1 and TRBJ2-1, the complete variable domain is EADIYQTPRYLVIGTGKKITLECSQTMGHDKMYWYQQDPGMELHLIHYSYGVNSTEKGDLSSESTVSRIRTEHFPLTLESARPSHTSQYLCASSDYGLAQSGEQFFGPGTRLTVL.

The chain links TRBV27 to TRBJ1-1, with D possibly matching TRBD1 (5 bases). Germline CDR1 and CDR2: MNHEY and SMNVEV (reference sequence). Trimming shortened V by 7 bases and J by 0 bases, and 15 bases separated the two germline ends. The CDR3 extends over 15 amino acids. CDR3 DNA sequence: TGTGCCAGCAAGCAGGGAACAAGGATGAACACTGAAGCTTTCTTT. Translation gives CASKQGTRMNTEAFF.

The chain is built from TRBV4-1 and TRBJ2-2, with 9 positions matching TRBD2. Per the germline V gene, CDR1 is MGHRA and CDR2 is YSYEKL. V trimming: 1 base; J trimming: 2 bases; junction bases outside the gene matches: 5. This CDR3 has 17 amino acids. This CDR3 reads CASSQARLAENTGELFF. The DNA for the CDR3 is TGCGCCAGCAGCCAAGCAAGACTAGCGGAAAACACCGGGGAGCTGTTTTTT.

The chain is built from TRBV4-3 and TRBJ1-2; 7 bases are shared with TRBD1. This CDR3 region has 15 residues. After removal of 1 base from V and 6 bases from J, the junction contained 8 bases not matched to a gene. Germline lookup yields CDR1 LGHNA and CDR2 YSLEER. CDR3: CASSQGPRGEDGYTF. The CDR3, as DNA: TGCGCCAGCAGCCAAGGCCCCAGGGGGGAGGATGGCTACACCTTC.

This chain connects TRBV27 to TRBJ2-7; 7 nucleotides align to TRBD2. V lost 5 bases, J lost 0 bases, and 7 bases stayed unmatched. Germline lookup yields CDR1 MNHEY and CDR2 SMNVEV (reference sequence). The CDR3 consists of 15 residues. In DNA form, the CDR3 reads TGTGCCAGCAGTGAAGAGGGCGGGAGCTCCTACGAGCAGTACTTC. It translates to CASSEEGGSSYEQYF.

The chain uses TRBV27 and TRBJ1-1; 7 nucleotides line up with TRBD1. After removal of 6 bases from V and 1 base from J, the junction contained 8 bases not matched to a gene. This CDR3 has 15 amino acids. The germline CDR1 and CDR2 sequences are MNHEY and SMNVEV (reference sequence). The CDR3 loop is CASSVPGQSNTEAFF. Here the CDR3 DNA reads TGTGCCAGCAGCGTCCCGGGACAGTCGAACACTGAAGCTTTCTTT.

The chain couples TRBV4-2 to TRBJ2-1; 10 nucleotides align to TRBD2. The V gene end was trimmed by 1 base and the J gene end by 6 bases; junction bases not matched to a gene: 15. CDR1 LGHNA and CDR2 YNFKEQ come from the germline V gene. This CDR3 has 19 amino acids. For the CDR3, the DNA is TGTGCCAGCAGCCAAGCCCCTATGGCTAGCGGGGGTATGAGCAATGAGCAGTTCTTC. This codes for CASSQAPMASGGMSNEQFF.

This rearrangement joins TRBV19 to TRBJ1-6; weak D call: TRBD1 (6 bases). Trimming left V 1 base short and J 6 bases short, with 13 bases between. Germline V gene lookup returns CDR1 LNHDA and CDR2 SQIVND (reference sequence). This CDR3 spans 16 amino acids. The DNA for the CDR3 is TGTGCCAGTAGTATAGTATGGGACACCTCTAATTCACCCCTCCACTTT. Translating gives CASSIVWDTSNSPLHF.

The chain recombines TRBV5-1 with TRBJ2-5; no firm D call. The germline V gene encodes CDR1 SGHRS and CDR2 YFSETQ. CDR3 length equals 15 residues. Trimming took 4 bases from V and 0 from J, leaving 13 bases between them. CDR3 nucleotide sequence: TGCGCCAGCAGCCCGCATCCAGGAAACCAAGAGACCCAGTACTTC. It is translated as CASSPHPGNQETQYF. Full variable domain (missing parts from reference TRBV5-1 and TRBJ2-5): KAGVTQTPRYLIKTRGQQVTLSCSPISGHRSVSWYQQTPGQGLQFLFEYFSETQRNKGNFPGRFSGRQFSNSRSEMNVSTLELGDSALYLCASSPHPGNQETQYFGPGTRLLVL.

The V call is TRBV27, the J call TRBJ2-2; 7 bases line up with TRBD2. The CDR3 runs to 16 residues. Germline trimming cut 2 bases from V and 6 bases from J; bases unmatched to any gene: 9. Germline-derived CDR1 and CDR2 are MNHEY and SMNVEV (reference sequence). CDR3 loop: CASSLIASGGAGELFF. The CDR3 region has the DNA TGTGCCAGCAGTTTAATCGCTTCGGGAGGCGCCGGGGAGCTGTTTTTT.

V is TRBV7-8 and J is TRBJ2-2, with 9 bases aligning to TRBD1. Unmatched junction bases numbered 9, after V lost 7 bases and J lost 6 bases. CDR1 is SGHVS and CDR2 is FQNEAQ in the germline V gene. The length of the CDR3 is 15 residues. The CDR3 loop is CASTAQGAKSGELFF. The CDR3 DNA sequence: TGTGCCAGCACGGCACAGGGGGCAAAGTCCGGGGAGCTGTTTTTT. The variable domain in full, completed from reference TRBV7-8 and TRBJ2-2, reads GAGVSQSPRYKVAKRGQDVALRCDPISGHVSLFWYQQALGQGPEFLTYFQNEAQLDKSGLPSDRFFAERPEGSVSTLKIQRTQQEDSAVYLCASTAQGAKSGELFFGEGSRLTVL.